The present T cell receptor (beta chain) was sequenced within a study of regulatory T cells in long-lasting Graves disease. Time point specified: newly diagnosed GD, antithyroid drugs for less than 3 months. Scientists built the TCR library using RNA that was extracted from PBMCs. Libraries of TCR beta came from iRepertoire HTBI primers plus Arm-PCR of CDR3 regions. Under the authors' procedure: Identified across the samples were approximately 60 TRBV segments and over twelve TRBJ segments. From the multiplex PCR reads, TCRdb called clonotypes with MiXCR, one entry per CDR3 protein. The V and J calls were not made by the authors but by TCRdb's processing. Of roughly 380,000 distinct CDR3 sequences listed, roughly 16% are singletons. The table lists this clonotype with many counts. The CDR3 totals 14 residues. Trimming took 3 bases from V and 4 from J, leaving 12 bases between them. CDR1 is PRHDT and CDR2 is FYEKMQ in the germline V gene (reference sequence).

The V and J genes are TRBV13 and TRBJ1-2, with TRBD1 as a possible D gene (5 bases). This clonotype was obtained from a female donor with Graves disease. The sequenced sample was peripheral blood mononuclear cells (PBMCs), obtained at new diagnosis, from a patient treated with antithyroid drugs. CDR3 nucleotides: TGTGCCAGCAGCTTTGACGGGGCTGGCTATGGCTACACCTTC. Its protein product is CASSFDGAGYGYTF.